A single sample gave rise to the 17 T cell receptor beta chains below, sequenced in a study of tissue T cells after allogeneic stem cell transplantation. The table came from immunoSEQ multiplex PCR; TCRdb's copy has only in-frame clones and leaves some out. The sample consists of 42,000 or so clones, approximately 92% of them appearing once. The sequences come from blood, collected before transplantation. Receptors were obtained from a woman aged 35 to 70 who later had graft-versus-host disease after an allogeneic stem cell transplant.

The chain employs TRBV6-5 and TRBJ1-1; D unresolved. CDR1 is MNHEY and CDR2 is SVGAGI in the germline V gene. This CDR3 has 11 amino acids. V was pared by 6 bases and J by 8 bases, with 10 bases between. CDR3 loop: CASSHGREAFF. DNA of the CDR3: TGTGCCAGCAGCCACGGTAGAGAAGCTTTCTTT.

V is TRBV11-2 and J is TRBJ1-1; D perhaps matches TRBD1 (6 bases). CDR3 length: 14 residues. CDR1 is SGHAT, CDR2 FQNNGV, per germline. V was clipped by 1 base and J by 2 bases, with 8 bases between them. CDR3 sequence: CASSLVQGNTEAFF. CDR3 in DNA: TGTGCCAGCAGCTTAGTACAGGGCAACACTGAAGCTTTCTTT.

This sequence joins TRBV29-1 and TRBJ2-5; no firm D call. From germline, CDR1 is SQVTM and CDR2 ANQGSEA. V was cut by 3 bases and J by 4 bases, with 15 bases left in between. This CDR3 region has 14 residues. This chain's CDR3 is CSVEVRRNRETQYF. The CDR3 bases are TGCAGCGTTGAGGTCAGGCGGAACCGAGAGACCCAGTACTTC.

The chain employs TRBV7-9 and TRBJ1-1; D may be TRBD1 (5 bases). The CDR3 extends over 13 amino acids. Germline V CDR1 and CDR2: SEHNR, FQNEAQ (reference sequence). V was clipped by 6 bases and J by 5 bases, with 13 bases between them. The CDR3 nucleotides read TGTGCCAGCAGGGCAACGGGGGTGACTGAAGCTTTCTTT. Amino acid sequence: CASRATGVTEAFF. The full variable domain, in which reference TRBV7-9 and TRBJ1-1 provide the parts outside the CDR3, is DTGVSQNPRHKITKRGQNVTFRCDPISEHNRLYWYRQTLGQGPEFLTYFQNEAQLEKSRLLSDRFSAERPKGSFSTLEIQRTEQGDSAMYLCASRATGVTEAFFGQGTRLTVV.

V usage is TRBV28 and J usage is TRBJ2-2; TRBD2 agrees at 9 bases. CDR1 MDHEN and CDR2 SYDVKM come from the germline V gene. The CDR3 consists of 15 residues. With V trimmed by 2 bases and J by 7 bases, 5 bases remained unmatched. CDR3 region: CASSLGGRVVGELFF. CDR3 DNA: TGTGCCAGCAGTTTAGGCGGGAGGGTTGTCGGGGAGCTGTTTTTT.

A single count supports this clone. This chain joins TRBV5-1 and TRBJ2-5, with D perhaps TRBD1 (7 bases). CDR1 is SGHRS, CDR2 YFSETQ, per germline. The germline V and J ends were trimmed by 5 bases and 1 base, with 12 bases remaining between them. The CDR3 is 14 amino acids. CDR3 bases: TGCGCCAGCAGGGCGGGACAGCCCCAAGAGACCCAGTACTTC. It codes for CASRAGQPQETQYF.

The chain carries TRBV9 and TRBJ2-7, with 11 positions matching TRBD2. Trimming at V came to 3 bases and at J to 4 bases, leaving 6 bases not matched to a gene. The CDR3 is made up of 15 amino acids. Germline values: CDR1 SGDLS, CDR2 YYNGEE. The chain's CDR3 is CASSAGTSGLYEQYF. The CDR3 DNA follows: TGTGCCAGCAGCGCCGGGACTAGCGGATTATACGAGCAGTACTTC.

The CDR3 loop reads CASSPFGRNTGELFF. The CDR3 nucleotides are TGTGCCAGCAGCCCTTTCGGGCGGAACACCGGGGAGCTGTTTTTT. This rearrangement joins TRBV7-2 to TRBJ2-2; D gene uncertain. The CDR3 runs to 15 residues. With 5 bases removed from V and 1 base from J, the gap between germline ends came to 11 bases. CDR1 is SGHTA and CDR2 is FQGNSA in the germline V gene.

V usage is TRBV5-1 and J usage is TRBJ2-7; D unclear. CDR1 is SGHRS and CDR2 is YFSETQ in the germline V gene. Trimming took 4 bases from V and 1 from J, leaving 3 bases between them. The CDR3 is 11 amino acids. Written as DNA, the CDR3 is TGCGCCAGCAGCGCTTCCTACGAGCAGTACTTC. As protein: CASSASYEQYF.

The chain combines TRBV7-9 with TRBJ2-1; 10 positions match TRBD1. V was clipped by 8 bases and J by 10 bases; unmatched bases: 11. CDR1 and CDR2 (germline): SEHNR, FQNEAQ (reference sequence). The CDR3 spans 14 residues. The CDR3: CASGRTGGIREQFF. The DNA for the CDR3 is TGTGCCAGCGGACGGACAGGGGGGATCCGCGAGCAGTTCTTC. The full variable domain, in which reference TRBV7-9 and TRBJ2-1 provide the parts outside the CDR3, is DTGVSQNPRHKITKRGQNVTFRCDPISEHNRLYWYRQTLGQGPEFLTYFQNEAQLEKSRLLSDRFSAERPKGSFSTLEIQRTEQGDSAMYLCASGRTGGIREQFFGPGTRLTVL.

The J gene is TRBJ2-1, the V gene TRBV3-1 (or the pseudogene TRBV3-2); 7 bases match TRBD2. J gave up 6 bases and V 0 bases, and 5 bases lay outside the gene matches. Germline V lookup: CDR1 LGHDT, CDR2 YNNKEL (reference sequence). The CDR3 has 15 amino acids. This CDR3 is CASSQERELGNEQFF. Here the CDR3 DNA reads TGTGCCAGCAGCCAAGAGCGGGAGCTGGGCAATGAGCAGTTCTTC.

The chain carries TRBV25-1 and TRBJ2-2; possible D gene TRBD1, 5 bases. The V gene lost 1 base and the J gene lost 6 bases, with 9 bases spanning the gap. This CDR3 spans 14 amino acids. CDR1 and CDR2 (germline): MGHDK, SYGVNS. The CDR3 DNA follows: TGTGCCAGCAGTGAATCCCAGGGTCCCGGGGAGCTGTTTTTT. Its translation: CASSESQGPGELFF.

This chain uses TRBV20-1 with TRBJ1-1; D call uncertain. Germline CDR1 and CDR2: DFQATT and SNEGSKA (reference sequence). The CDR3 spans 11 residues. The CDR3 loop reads CTSAAHTEAFF. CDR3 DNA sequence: TGCACCTCCGCGGCCCACACTGAAGCTTTCTTT.

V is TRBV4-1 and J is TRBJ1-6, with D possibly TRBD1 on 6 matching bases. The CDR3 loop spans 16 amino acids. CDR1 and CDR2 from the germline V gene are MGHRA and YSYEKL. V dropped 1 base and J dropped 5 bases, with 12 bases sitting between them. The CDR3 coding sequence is TGCGCCAGCAGCCAAGTTTCGAGACAGGATAATTCACCCCTCCACTTT. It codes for CASSQVSRQDNSPLHF.

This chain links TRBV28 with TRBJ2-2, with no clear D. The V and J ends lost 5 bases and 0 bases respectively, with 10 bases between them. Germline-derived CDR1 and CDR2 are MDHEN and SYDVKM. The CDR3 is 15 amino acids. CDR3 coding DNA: TGTGCCAGCAGTCCTACCAACGCGAACACCGGGGAGCTGTTTTTT. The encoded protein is CASSPTNANTGELFF.

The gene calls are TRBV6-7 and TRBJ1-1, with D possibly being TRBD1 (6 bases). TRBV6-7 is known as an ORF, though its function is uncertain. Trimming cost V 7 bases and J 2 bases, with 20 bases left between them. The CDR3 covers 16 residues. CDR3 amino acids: CASNPASGQSNTEAFF. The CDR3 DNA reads TGTGCCAGCAATCCTGCCTCCGGACAGAGTAACACTGAAGCTTTCTTT.

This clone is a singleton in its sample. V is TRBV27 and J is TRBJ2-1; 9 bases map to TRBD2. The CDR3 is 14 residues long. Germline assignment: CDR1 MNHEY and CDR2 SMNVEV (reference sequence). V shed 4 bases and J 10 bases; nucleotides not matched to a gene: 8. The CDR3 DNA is TGTGCCAGCAGTTCGGGACTAGCAATTAGCGAGCAGTTCTTC. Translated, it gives CASSSGLAISEQFF.